This TCR beta chain derives from a study of blood T cells in healthy people across ages. Study-wide results and caveats: Donors of long life had a larger count of naive CD4+ cells and greater diversity than aged donors. One million T cells yielded diversity estimates that were considered underestimates.

About this clonotype: What it binds is not known.

PCR was performed a second time for about 7 to 12 cycles using a sample-barcoded 5' primer and a J-beta primer mix. TCRdb reanalysed the 5' RACE reads using MiXCR and keeps one entry per CDR3 protein. The sample contains approximately 1.5 million distinct CDR3 sequences, roughly 32% of which appear only once. The CDR3 covers 13 residues. Trimming pared 3 bases from V and 5 bases from J, leaving 8 bases between. Germline-derived CDR1 and CDR2 are PRHDT and FYEKMQ (reference sequence). The sequenced sample was blood. This chain joins TRBV13 and TRBJ2-1, with D uncertain. The sequence was obtained from a woman aged 25 to 45 in good health. The CDR3, as DNA: TGTGCCAGCAGCTTCTCACCGGACAATGAGCAGTTCTTC. It codes for CASSFSPDNEQFF. Full variable domain (rest looked up from reference TRBV13 and TRBJ2-1): AAGVIQSPRHLIKEKRETATLKCYPIPRHDTVYWYQQGPGQDPQFLISFYEKMQSDKGSIPDRFSAQQFSDYHSELNMSSLELGDSALYFCASSFSPDNEQFFGPGTRLTVL.